What follows is one T cell receptor (beta chain) and its context. Its cognate antigen has yet to be identified. Base-call qualities are not available, and no considerably larger clone is one nucleotide away. The sample is drawn from a study of shared clonotypes between healthy human individuals (TCRdb year 2020). A note on the overall study: The cohort included three men and a couple of women between 18 and 49 years of age. Libraries were prepared and TCR repertoires were sequenced by different laboratories using diverse techniques, in order to increase sequencing depth and limit assay-specific biases. To estimate repertoire size and how much clonotype sharing occurs between individuals, the study deeply sequenced the blood TCR repertoires of about 5 healthy adults. For each donor, three plates each were used for CD4 naive and CD4 memory, two plates were used for CD8 naive, and one plate was used for CD8 memory. Each donor's leukapheresis produced roughly between roughly 0.94 and 9.5 billion PBMCs.

Using the deep immunoSEQ assay, multiplex PCR amplified TCR CDR3 regions from genomic DNA. Extracted genomic DNA from each cell subset was spread evenly across all wells of several immunoSEQ 96-well plates, with each plate serving as a replicate. For sorted subsets, approximately 200 ng of genomic DNA, equivalent to some 30,000 T cell genomes, went into each replicate PCR. Purified libraries were quantified with a Qubit 3.0 fluorometer, sized on a Bioanalyzer 2100, and re-quantified with the KAPA Library Quantification kit. A separate single-read 150-cycle Illumina NextSeq 550 flow cell was used to sequence each immunoSEQ 96-well plate. The paper's processing steps were these. The immunoSEQ output contained only junctional sequences without quality scores, so filtering could not match that applied to full-length reads. Sequences were annotated with PyIR, a Python wrapper for IgBLAST v1.9, and V/J genes and CDR3 were assigned using IMGT germline references. Reads with weak V/J assignments (E-value above 1e-6), missing CDR3, stop codons, out-of-frame junctions, or ambiguous translated residues were removed. V3J clonotypes were defined by identical inferred V gene, J gene, and CDR3 amino acid sequence. Percentage overlap between repertoires was computed as shared unique clonotypes divided by the size of the smaller repertoire. RTK rarefaction, the Chao1 estimator, and Recon v2.1 estimates of unobserved clonotypes were used to assess repertoire richness. Generation probabilities were computed with OLGA for all TCRbeta clonotypes obtained by the gDNA method from several donors. Not all clones reach the TCRdb copy of this immuneACCESS table, which keeps in-frame sequences only. Checked studies attribute under half of the gap to unresolved V genes and leave the rest unexplained. From that table come the V and J calls and clone size; the DNA was used to work out D and trimming. For this sample the table gives about 2.1 million clones, of which 93% were detected only once. In total, the top ten clones hold around 1.8% of the sample.

CD8 naive samples were obtained by positive selection for CCR7 among CD45RO-negative cells, yielding a CD45RA+CCR7+ population from which TemRA cells were excluded. Donors were healthy HIV-negative adults with no recently reported acute infections or vaccinations. All donors were Caucasian adults living in Nashville, Tennessee, USA. After blood collection by leukapheresis, PBMCs were isolated using Ficoll-Histopaque density gradient centrifugation and then cryopreserved in the vapor phase of liquid nitrogen. Analytical flow cytometry was used to check the purity and quantity of each magnetically sorted T cell population. Genomic DNA was isolated from each sorted fraction and quantified by UV absorbance on a Nanodrop 2000c. Deletion took 5 bases off V and 2 bases off J, with a span of 10 bases between the germline ends. From cysteine to phenylalanine, the CDR3 is 15 amino acids long. Only the CDR3 part of the read is kept: 45 bases, read in frame from the first base. CDR1 and CDR2 were assigned from the germline V gene (reference sequence) as MNHEY and SMNVEV.

Study-level results and caveats: Naive subsets generally had larger estimated clonotype richness than memory subsets. Compared with non-shared clonotypes, clonotypes shared by all four sorted-subset donors had higher generation probabilities. Based on pairwise subsampling, the degree of clonotype sharing among donors was expected to be affected by sequencing depth. Sharing across a few donors was observed for approximately 5% of naive CD4, 3.5% of naive CD8, roughly 2.3% of memory CD4, and less than 0.45% of memory CD8 clonotypes. Because the study included a small number of donors, the genetic and exposure-history diversity represented was limited. Sampling was restricted to blood, and TCR repertoires in tissues likely differ from the TCR repertoires found in blood. Even with the large sequencing depth, rarefaction of the sorted-subset datasets indicated that sequencing was incomplete.

Here the chain combines TRBV27 and TRBJ2-6, with no reliable assignment of the D segment. The receptor comes from a man aged 18-30 years in good health. Some clones in this sample may be carry-over from other donors' samples. The sequenced material came from naive CD8+ T cells from PBMCs. The cell subset or site label corresponds to: CD45RA+CCR7+. The CDR3 protein: CASSPPPPGANVLTF. The DNA sequence reads TGTGCCAGCAGTCCGCCCCCCCCTGGGGCCAACGTCCTGACTTTC.